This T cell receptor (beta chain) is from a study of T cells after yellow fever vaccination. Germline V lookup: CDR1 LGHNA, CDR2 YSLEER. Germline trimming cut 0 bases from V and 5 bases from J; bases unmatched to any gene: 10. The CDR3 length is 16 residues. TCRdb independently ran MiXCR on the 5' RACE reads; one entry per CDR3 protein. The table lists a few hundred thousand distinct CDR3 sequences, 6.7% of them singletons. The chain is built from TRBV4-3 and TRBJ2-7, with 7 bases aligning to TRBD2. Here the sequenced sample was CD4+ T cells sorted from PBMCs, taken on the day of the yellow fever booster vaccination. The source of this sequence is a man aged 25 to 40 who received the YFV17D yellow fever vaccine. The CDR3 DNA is TGCGCCAGCAGCCAAGATTACTCGGCGGGAGCCGACGAGCAGTACTTC. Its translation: CASSQDYSAGADEQYF.